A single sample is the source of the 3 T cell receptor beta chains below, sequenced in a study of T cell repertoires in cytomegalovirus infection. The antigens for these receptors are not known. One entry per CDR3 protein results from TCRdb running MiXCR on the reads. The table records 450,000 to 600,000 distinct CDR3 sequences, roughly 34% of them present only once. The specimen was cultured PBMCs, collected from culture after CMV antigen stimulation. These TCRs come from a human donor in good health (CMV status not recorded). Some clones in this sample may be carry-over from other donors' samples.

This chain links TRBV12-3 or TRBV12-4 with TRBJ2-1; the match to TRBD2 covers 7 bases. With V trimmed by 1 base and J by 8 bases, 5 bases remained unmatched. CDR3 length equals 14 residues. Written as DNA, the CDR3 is TGTGCCAGCAGTTTAGGGCGGGAGTCTTATGAGCAGTTCTTC. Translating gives CASSLGRESYEQFF.

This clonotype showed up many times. This CDR3 is CSASRGGELFF. DNA for the CDR3: TGCAGTGCTAGCCGAGGGGGGGAGCTGTTTTTT. This chain uses TRBV20-1 with TRBJ2-2; a possible D gene is TRBD2 (5 bases). The germline V gene has CDR1 DFQATT and CDR2 SNEGSKA (reference sequence). This CDR3 has 11 residues. Trimming left V 3 bases short and J 8 bases short, with 7 bases between.

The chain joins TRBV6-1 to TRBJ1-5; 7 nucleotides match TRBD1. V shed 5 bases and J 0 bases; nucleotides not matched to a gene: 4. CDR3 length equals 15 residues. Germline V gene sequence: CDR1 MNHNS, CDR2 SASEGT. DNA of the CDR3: TGTGCCAGCAGTTACACAGGGGATAGCAATCAGCCCCAGCATTTT. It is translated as CASSYTGDSNQPQHF.